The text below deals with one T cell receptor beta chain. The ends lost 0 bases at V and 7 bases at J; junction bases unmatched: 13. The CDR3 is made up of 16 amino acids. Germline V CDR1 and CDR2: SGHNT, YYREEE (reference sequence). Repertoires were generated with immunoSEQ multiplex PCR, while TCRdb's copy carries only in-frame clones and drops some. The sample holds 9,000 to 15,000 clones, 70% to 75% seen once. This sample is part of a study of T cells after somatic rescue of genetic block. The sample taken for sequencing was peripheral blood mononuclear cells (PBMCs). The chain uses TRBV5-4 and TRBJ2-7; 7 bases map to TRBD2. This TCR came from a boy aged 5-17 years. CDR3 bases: TGTGCCAGCAGCTTGGGCCTACTAGCGCAGCCGGGGGAGCAGTACTTC. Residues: CASSLGLLAQPGEQYF.